What follows describes a single TCR beta chain. This entry is derived from a study of cytomegalovirus exposure and HLA in healthy donors. The CDR3 runs 16 residues. V was cut by 0 bases and J by 2 bases, with 13 bases left in between. Per the germline V gene, CDR1 is SGHAT and CDR2 is FQNNGV. The PCR ran on 60 Vbeta and 13 Jbeta primers. Assay used: immunoSEQ multiplex PCR; TCRdb lists only in-frame clones, some missing. The sample holds about 160,000 clones, around 79% seen once. Sequencing was done on a sample of PBMCs. This chain uses TRBV11-2 with TRBJ1-2; D is perhaps TRBD1 (6 bases). This sequence originates from a man aged 35 to 55 in good health and CMV-seronegative. In DNA, the CDR3 is TGTGCCAGCAGCTTAGATCAGTGGGGGCAAAACTATGGCTACACCTTC. As protein: CASSLDQWGQNYGYTF.